The 8 T cell receptor beta chains below all came from one sample that was sequenced in a study of T cell changes during pregnancy in multiple sclerosis. The protocol was immunoSEQ multiplex PCR, while the TCRdb copy is restricted to in-frame clones and leaves out a portion. The repertoire holds 60,000 or so clones, with about 90% as singletons. Sequences were derived from peripheral blood, sampled in the second trimester of pregnancy. The receptors stem from a female donor in good health, enrolled as a control in a pregnancy study.

The genes are TRBV15 and TRBJ2-1, with 7 bases fitting TRBD2. Germline CDR1 is LNHNV and CDR2 is YYDKDF (reference sequence). This CDR3 comprises 17 residues. Trimming cost V 5 bases and J 4 bases; bases outside gene matches: 14. The CDR3 loop is CATSVPIGLADYNEQFF. The DNA of the CDR3 is TGTGCCACCAGCGTCCCGATCGGGCTAGCGGATTACAATGAGCAGTTCTTC.

The V and J genes are TRBV9 and TRBJ1-2; D may be TRBD1 (5 bases). This CDR3 has 14 residues. Germline V gene data show CDR1 as SGDLS and CDR2 as YYNGEE. V dropped 4 bases and J dropped 8 bases, with 18 bases sitting between them. Written as DNA, the CDR3 is TGTGCCAGCAGCCACGATAGGCAGGGAGGGGGCTACACCTTC. Protein product: CASSHDRQGGGYTF.

CDR3 bases: TGTGCCAGCAGTATGAGATCCGTGCCCTCTGGAAACACCATATATTTT. Its protein product is CASSMRSVPSGNTIYF. The gene calls are TRBV2 and TRBJ1-3, with D uncertain. This CDR3 is built from 16 residues. Germline-derived CDR1 and CDR2 are SNHLY and FYNNEI. Trimming removed 5 bases from V and 0 bases from J, with 14 bases in between.

The chain joins TRBV2 to TRBJ2-7, with 7 positions matching TRBD1. V trimming: 8 bases; J trimming: 5 bases; junction bases outside the gene matches: 6. The CDR3 length is 12 residues. Germline loops: CDR1 SNHLY, CDR2 FYNNEI. Here the CDR3 reads CASLRQGDEQYF. The CDR3, as DNA: TGTGCCAGCTTGAGACAGGGCGACGAGCAGTACTTC.

The chain has TRBV5-1 and TRBJ2-7; TRBD2 aligns across 10 bases. Per germline, CDR1 SGHRS and CDR2 YFSETQ. The CDR3 loop spans 17 amino acids. The V segment lost 0 bases and the J segment 5 bases; nucleotides outside the gene matches: 11. CDR3 sequence (DNA): TGCGCCAGCAGCTTGGGGTGGGCTAGCGGGGGTAAGGACGAGCAGTACTTC. As protein: CASSLGWASGGKDEQYF.

The chain links TRBV5-6 to TRBJ1-2; TRBD1 matches 8 bases. CDR3 size: 14 residues. Germline V gene sequence: CDR1 SGHDT, CDR2 YYEEEE. Trimming cost V 9 bases and J 2 bases; bases outside gene matches: 9. The CDR3 DNA sequence: TGTGCCACTCACCCCCGGGACAGGAACTATGGCTACACCTTC. Its protein product is CATHPRDRNYGYTF.

V is TRBV5-8 and J is TRBJ1-5, with a tentative D call TRBD1 (6 bases). The CDR3 consists of 15 residues. In germline, CDR1 is SGHTS, CDR2 YDEGEE. With 2 bases removed from V and 3 bases from J, the gap between germline ends came to 12 bases. The CDR3 bases are TGTGCCAGCAGCTTAGGGGGGGGAGACAATCAGCCCCAGCATTTT. Translating it yields CASSLGGGDNQPQHF.

The chain links TRBV5-6 to TRBJ2-3, with 10 bases matching TRBD2. This CDR3 is built from 15 residues. V was pared by 2 bases and J by 2 bases, with 2 bases of the junction left unmatched. The germline gives CDR1 SGHDT, CDR2 YYEEEE. The CDR3 loop is CASSLGLAVTDTQYF. CDR3 in DNA: TGTGCCAGCAGCTTAGGACTAGCGGTCACAGATACGCAGTATTTT.